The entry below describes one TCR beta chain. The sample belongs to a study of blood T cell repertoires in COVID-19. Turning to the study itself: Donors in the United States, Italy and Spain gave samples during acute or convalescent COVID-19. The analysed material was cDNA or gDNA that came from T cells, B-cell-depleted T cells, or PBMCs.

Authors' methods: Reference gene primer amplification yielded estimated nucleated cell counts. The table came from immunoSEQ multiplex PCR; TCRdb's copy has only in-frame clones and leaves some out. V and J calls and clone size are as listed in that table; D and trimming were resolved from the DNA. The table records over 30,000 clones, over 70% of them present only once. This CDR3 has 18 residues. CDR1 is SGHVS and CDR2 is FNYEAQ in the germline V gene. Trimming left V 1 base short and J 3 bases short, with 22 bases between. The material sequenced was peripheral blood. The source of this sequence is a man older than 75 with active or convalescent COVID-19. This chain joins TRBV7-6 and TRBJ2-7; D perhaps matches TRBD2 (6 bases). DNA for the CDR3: TGTGCCAGCAGCTTAGTCGTTTTGCCGGGACTTCTTCGCTACGAGCAGTACTTC. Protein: CASSLVVLPGLLRYEQYF.